Below, one TCR beta chain is given with its context. Its antigen is unidentified. The sample belongs to a study of fetal regulatory T cell absence and autoimmunity. Findings and limits, study-wide: Some top pancreas TCR clones were over 80-fold enriched versus cord blood. Antigen-driven pancreatic autoimmunity before birth in IPEX was inferred from oligoclonal enrichment. Cord blood and pancreas showed broadly similar TRB gene family usage.

Produced via immunoSEQ multiplex PCR; TCRdb's table is partial and in-frame only. The sample records just over 45,000 clones, around 85% being singletons. The CDR3 is made up of 13 amino acids. Per the germline V gene, CDR1 is SNHLY and CDR2 is FYNNEI. Trimming removed 8 bases from V and 5 bases from J; junction bases left unmatched: 9. Sequencing was performed on cord blood. This sequence was found in a newborn boy with IPEX syndrome. The rearrangement joins TRBV2 to TRBJ2-7; TRBD1 matches at 7 bases. CDR3 in amino acids: CASQRQGINEQYF. The CDR3 bases are TGTGCCAGCCAACGACAGGGAATAAACGAGCAGTACTTC.